The 29 T cell receptor beta chains below were found in one sample sequenced in a study of STAT5B mutations in CD4+ large granular lymphocyte leukemia. Profiled with immunoSEQ multiplex PCR; TCRdb holds only in-frame clones, not every one. The sample has roughly 32,000 clones, roughly 77% seen once. The source material was CD4+ T cells from blood buffy coats. The receptors were gathered from a human donor in good health.

This sequence joins TRBV7-2 and TRBJ1-2; tentative D call: TRBD1 (6 bases). Germline CDR1 SGHTA, CDR2 FQGNSA. With 3 bases removed from V and 3 bases from J, the gap between germline ends came to 14 bases. The CDR3 has 15 amino acids. CDR3 sequence (DNA): TGTGCCAGCAGCTTGCGGACAGTTGTTGACTATGGCTACACCTTC. Protein sequence: CASSLRTVVDYGYTF.

The chain recombines TRBV9 with TRBJ1-6; 7 nucleotides line up with TRBD1. The germline V gene encodes CDR1 SGDLS and CDR2 YYNGEE. The CDR3 length is 17 residues. J lost 11 bases, V lost 1 base, and 15 bases had no gene match. The CDR3 sequence: CASSVYSGDSNYPPLHF. The CDR3 DNA sequence: TGTGCCAGCAGCGTATATAGTGGGGACAGCAACTATCCACCCCTCCACTTT.

The CDR3 sequence: CASSVTSGGYNEQFF. The CDR3 coding sequence is TGTGCCAGCAGTGTGACTAGCGGGGGCTACAATGAGCAGTTCTTC. The chain carries TRBV6-5 and TRBJ2-1; 12 bases map to TRBD2. V shed 5 bases and J 3 bases; nucleotides not matched to a gene: 2. The CDR3 spans 15 residues. Per the germline V gene, CDR1 is MNHEY and CDR2 is SVGAGI.

The chain uses TRBV6-1 and TRBJ2-2; 9 bases agree with TRBD2. The J segment lost 6 bases and the V segment lost 7 bases, leaving 6 bases of the junction unmatched. This CDR3 region has 14 residues. Per germline, CDR1 MNHNS and CDR2 SASEGT. CDR3 protein: CASTGLALAGELFF. CDR3 bases: TGTGCCAGCACGGGACTAGCCTTGGCCGGGGAGCTGTTTTTT.

CDR3 sequence: CASSITSGRANEQYF. The DNA for the CDR3 is TGTGCCAGCAGCATTACTAGCGGGAGGGCCAACGAGCAGTACTTC. The chain has TRBV6-6 and TRBJ2-7, with 13 bases fitting TRBD2. There are 15 residues in the CDR3. J was trimmed by 5 bases and V by 6 bases; bases with no gene match: 7. The germline CDR1 and CDR2 sequences are MNHNY and SVGAGI (reference sequence).

This rearrangement joins TRBV18 to TRBJ1-1, with D possibly matching TRBD1 (6 bases). V dropped 4 bases and J dropped 1 base, with 13 bases sitting between them. This CDR3 has 15 amino acids. Germline V CDR1 and CDR2: KGHSH, LQKENI. The CDR3 DNA sequence: TGTGCCAGCTCACACTTGGACAGTCGGAACACTGAAGCTTTCTTT. Its translation is CASSHLDSRNTEAFF.

This clone was recorded a few times. The rearrangement joins TRBV7-9 to TRBJ1-6, with D perhaps matching TRBD1 (5 bases). Germline values: CDR1 SEHNR, CDR2 FQNEAQ (reference sequence). CDR3 size: 14 residues. Trimming took off 11 bases at V and 2 bases at J, with 13 bases between the two ends. CDR3 sequence reads: CAGRGITYNSPLHF. The CDR3, as DNA: TGTGCCGGACGGGGGATCACCTATAATTCACCCCTCCACTTT.

The V and J genes are TRBV19 and TRBJ2-1; 7 bases map to TRBD1. Germline CDR1 reads LNHDA; CDR2 reads SQIVND (reference sequence). J lost 1 base, V lost 5 bases, and 5 bases had no gene match. The CDR3 extends over 15 amino acids. CDR3 in amino acids: CASSSTGESYNEQFF. DNA for the CDR3: TGTGCCAGTAGTTCTACAGGGGAGTCCTACAATGAGCAGTTCTTC.

This CDR3 reads CASSPSARDRVRNTIYF. CDR3 in DNA: TGTGCCAGCAGCCCCTCCGCCCGGGACAGGGTTAGAAACACCATATATTTT. The rearrangement links TRBV13 to TRBJ1-3; TRBD1 agrees at 9 bases. J gave up 5 bases and V 5 bases, and 13 bases lay outside the gene matches. The CDR3 has 17 residues. Germline assignment: CDR1 PRHDT and CDR2 FYEKMQ (reference sequence).

The chain couples TRBV7-2 to TRBJ2-1; 7 positions match TRBD2. CDR1 and CDR2 from the germline V gene are SGHTA and FQGNSA. V gave up 5 bases and J gave up 10 bases; unmatched junction bases: 8. CDR3 length: 13 amino acids. The CDR3 coding sequence is TGTGCCAGCAGCCTCCTGAGAGCGGGGGAGCAGTTCTTC. As protein: CASSLLRAGEQFF.

The chain uses TRBV11-2 and TRBJ2-3; no firm D call. Germline lookup yields CDR1 SGHAT and CDR2 FQNNGV. The CDR3 totals 14 residues. V was shortened by 2 bases and J by 5 bases, with 11 bases between the two germline ends. The CDR3 here is CASSLRAVGDTQYF. In DNA form, the CDR3 reads TGTGCCAGCAGCTTAAGGGCGGTCGGAGATACGCAGTATTTT.

This clone was seen only a few times. The chain has TRBV4-3 and TRBJ2-3, with D uncertain. V was clipped by 4 bases and J by 7 bases, with 12 bases between them. This CDR3 is 13 amino acids long. Germline CDR1 and CDR2: LGHNA and YSLEER. The CDR3 loop is CASSPKGGHTQYF. DNA for the CDR3: TGCGCCAGCAGCCCCAAGGGTGGCCATACGCAGTATTTT.

This sequence joins TRBV6-6 and TRBJ2-3, with 10 bases lining up with TRBD2. The length of the CDR3 is 16 residues. V lost 7 bases and J lost 5; bases outside the gene matches: 12. Germline loops: CDR1 MNHNY, CDR2 SVGAGI (reference sequence). The CDR3 DNA is TGTGCCAGCACCCGTAAATCTAGCGGGAGCCAAGATACGCAGTATTTT. It specifies CASTRKSSGSQDTQYF.

The rearrangement uses TRBV7-2 and TRBJ1-6, with D possibly TRBD1 on 6 matching bases. CDR1 and CDR2 (germline): SGHTA, FQGNSA. Trimming removed 1 base at V and 8 bases at J, with 15 bases between. CDR3 length: 16 residues. The CDR3 sequence is CASSLGEGHPDSPLHF. CDR3 nucleotide sequence: TGTGCCAGCAGCTTAGGCGAGGGACACCCAGATTCACCCCTCCACTTT. The entire variable domain, with the rest obtained from reference TRBV7-2 and TRBJ1-6, is as follows: GAGVSQSPSNKVTEKGKDVELRCDPISGHTALYWYRQSLGQGLEFLIYFQGNSAPDKSGLPSDRFSAERTGGSVSTLTIQRTQQEDSAVYLCASSLGEGHPDSPLHFGNGTRLTVT.

The rearrangement joins TRBV6-5 to TRBJ1-3; maybe TRBD1 (5 bases). This CDR3 is 16 amino acids long. V was cut by 0 bases and J by 0 bases, with 9 bases left in between. Germline V CDR1 and CDR2: MNHEY, SVGAGI. The CDR3 DNA reads TGTGCCAGCAGTTACTCGACAGCGAGCTCTGGAAACACCATATATTTT. It codes for CASSYSTASSGNTIYF.

The chain recombines TRBV4-3 with TRBJ2-2; 10 nucleotides match TRBD1. CDR1 is LGHNA, CDR2 YSLEER, per germline. This CDR3 is 16 amino acids long. Losses at the gene ends were 3 bases for V and 4 bases for J; bases not matched to a gene: 5. This chain's CDR3 is CASSQGQGKGTGELFF. Here the CDR3 DNA reads TGCGCCAGCAGCCAGGGACAGGGGAAAGGCACCGGGGAGCTGTTTTTT.

The rearrangement links TRBV9 to TRBJ2-3; D may match TRBD1 or TRBD2 (6 bases each). Trimming took 0 bases from V and 10 from J, leaving 15 bases between them. Germline-derived CDR1 and CDR2 are SGDLS and YYNGEE. The CDR3 sequence is 14 residues long. The CDR3, as DNA: TGTGCCAGCAGCGTAGCTACGGAGGGGGGTGCGCAGTATTTT. Protein: CASSVATEGGAQYF.

The chain employs TRBV4-3 and TRBJ1-5; D is uncertain. Trimming shortened V by 0 bases and J by 3 bases, and 9 bases separated the two germline ends. Per the germline V gene, CDR1 is LGHNA and CDR2 is YSLEER. The length of the CDR3 is 15 residues. The CDR3 DNA is TGCGCCAGCAGCCAAGATAATCGGGCCAATCAGCCCCAGCATTTT. Its translation is CASSQDNRANQPQHF.

The V gene is TRBV19, the J gene TRBJ1-1; D perhaps matches TRBD1 (6 bases). The CDR3 length is 15 residues. From germline, CDR1 is LNHDA and CDR2 SQIVND (reference sequence). The germline V and J ends were trimmed by 6 bases and 0 bases, with 14 bases remaining between them. CDR3 amino acids: CASSIDRIMNTEAFF. In DNA form, the CDR3 reads TGTGCCAGTAGCATTGACAGGATAATGAACACTGAAGCTTTCTTT.

This chain uses TRBV6-5 with TRBJ1-5; D might be TRBD1 (6 bases). Germline loops: CDR1 MNHEY, CDR2 SVGAGI. The CDR3 is made up of 15 amino acids. V was pared by 5 bases and J by 0 bases, with 11 bases between. The CDR3 here is CASSPGTYSNQPQHF. CDR3 bases: TGTGCCAGCAGTCCCGGGACATATAGCAATCAGCCCCAGCATTTT.

By proportion, this clone is medium-sized. The chain couples TRBV7-9 to TRBJ2-7; no definite D call. Trimming left V 3 bases short and J 6 bases short, with 9 bases between. Germline values: CDR1 SEHNR, CDR2 FQNEAQ (reference sequence). This CDR3 region has 12 residues. CDR3 protein: CASSLGLGEQYF. In DNA form, the CDR3 reads TGTGCCAGCAGCTTGGGCTTAGGCGAGCAGTACTTC.

The CDR3 nucleotides read TGTGCCTGGACCCTTAGATTCGGACAGGGGGCATCTGGAAACACCATATATTTT. This encodes CAWTLRFGQGASGNTIYF. The V gene is TRBV30, the J gene TRBJ1-3; 11 bases line up with TRBD1. The CDR3 extends over 18 amino acids. Germline CDR1 GTSNPN, CDR2 SVGIG (reference sequence). V gave up 4 bases and J gave up 1 base; unmatched junction bases: 12.

The V and J genes are TRBV9 and TRBJ2-2, with 10 bases matching TRBD1. CDR1 and CDR2 from the germline V gene are SGDLS and YYNGEE. V dropped 8 bases and J dropped 1; count of bases not matched to a gene: 14. The CDR3 has 18 amino acids. CDR3 sequence reads: CASSPGQGIRMNTGELFF. In nucleotides, the CDR3 is TGTGCCAGTTCCCCGGGACAGGGGATTCGAATGAACACCGGGGAGCTGTTTTTT.

The rearrangement links TRBV29-1 to TRBJ1-2; no firm D call. The CDR3 runs 13 residues. Germline V gives CDR1 SQVTM, CDR2 ANQGSEA. Trimming cost V 2 bases and J 6 bases, with 13 bases left between them. CDR3 coding DNA: TGCAGCGTTGAAAGGCAACAAGGTCATGGCTACACCTTC. Translation gives CSVERQQGHGYTF.

The J gene is TRBJ1-5, the V gene TRBV6-5; D is unclear. The V gene lost 7 bases and the J gene lost 9 bases, with 10 bases spanning the gap. The germline V gene encodes CDR1 MNHEY and CDR2 SVGAGI. This CDR3 has 11 amino acids. In DNA form, the CDR3 reads TGTGCCAGCACCTCGCTAGGGCCCCAGCATTTT. Translating it yields CASTSLGPQHF.

The J gene is TRBJ2-1, the V gene TRBV27; TRBD2 matches at 8 bases. V was clipped by 5 bases and J by 1 base; unmatched bases: 10. The V gene's germline CDR1 is MNHEY and CDR2 SMNVEV (reference sequence). The CDR3 runs to 17 residues. CDR3 DNA sequence: TGTGCCAGCAGTATCCTTTCAGCGGGGGCGTCCTACAATGAGCAGTTCTTC. Amino acids: CASSILSAGASYNEQFF.

The chain links TRBV4-2 to TRBJ2-3; 8 positions agree with TRBD2. Germline V gives CDR1 LGHNA, CDR2 YNFKEQ. V shed 0 bases and J 0 bases; nucleotides not matched to a gene: 11. The CDR3 has 19 residues. The CDR3 region has the DNA TGTGCCAGCAGCCAAGATACCGCGGGGGGCGCCTCTAGCACAGATACGCAGTATTTT. It translates to CASSQDTAGGASSTDTQYF.

The J gene is TRBJ2-1, the V gene TRBV5-1, with TRBD2 identical over 7 bases. J lost 3 bases, V lost 3 bases, and 9 bases had no gene match. Germline CDR1 and CDR2: SGHRS and YFSETQ. The CDR3 runs 16 residues. In nucleotides, the CDR3 is TGCGCCAGCAGCTCCGCATCGGGGGGAGGCTACAATGAGCAGTTCTTC. Its protein is CASSSASGGGYNEQFF.

V usage is TRBV7-2 and J usage is TRBJ1-5; D might be TRBD1 (5 bases). V was cut by 7 bases and J by 4 bases, with 14 bases left in between. The CDR3 length is 14 residues. CDR1 and CDR2 from the germline V gene are SGHTA and FQGNSA. The CDR3 is CASTFAAGNQPQHF. The DNA of the CDR3 is TGTGCCAGCACCTTTGCCGCAGGGAATCAGCCCCAGCATTTT. Drawing the rest from reference TRBV7-2 and TRBJ1-5, the complete variable domain is GAGVSQSPSNKVTEKGKDVELRCDPISGHTALYWYRQSLGQGLEFLIYFQGNSAPDKSGLPSDRFSAERTGGSVSTLTIQRTQQEDSAVYLCASTFAAGNQPQHFGDGTRLSIL.